The entry below gives a single T cell receptor beta chain sequence along with its context. This clone's antigen is unknown. Within one base of it there is no much larger clone, and no base qualities were kept. Trimming accounts for 0 bases at V and 2 bases at J, while the number of junction bases matched to no gene is 3. The CDR3 runs 15 amino acids, cysteine and phenylalanine included. The entry retains the CDR3 DNA only, 45 bases that are in frame from base 1. Looking up the germline V gene yields CDR1 SGHRS and CDR2 YFSETQ. This entry comes from a study of cytomegalovirus exposure and HLA in healthy donors (dated by TCRdb to 2016 to 2017). For context, the study as a whole: The 666 repertoires of the first cohort and the 120 validation repertoires were produced on the same platform, according to a later analysis. The study aimed to test whether signatures of past pathogen exposure could be identified by cataloging public T cell receptors. A separate validation cohort of more than 100 different subjects was used in addition to the 666-subject first cohort. The study combined high-throughput TCR immunosequencing, statistical association of individual TCRs with disease status, and machine learning to predict cytomegalovirus infection status. General findings and caveats noted by the study authors: A later analysis found that TCRs clustered in the first cohort also tended to co-occur in the roughly 120 validation repertoires, with approximately 94% of cluster scores above 0. A later analysis had no HLA typing for the validation cohort, so co-occurrence there was scored across all 130 or so repertoires. In vitro tests confirmed that three of the cytomegalovirus-associated TCR beta chains recognize cytomegalovirus antigens. The authors suggested that the approach could potentially be extended to other disease states and immunological phenotypes. Across donors, most TCR sequences were observed very rarely, whereas some public TCRs were present in many individuals. The classifier was reported to diagnose cytomegalovirus status with high specificity and sensitivity in both the original cohort and the validation cohort. In the study, around 150 TCR beta chains were listed as associated with cytomegalovirus.

Library generation was performed with the immunoSEQ multiplex PCR assay. Processing in the source paper ran as follows. A statistical classification framework was built to diagnose cytomegalovirus status from the catalog of TCR beta chain sequences. The clones in this table, taken by TCRdb from immuneACCESS, are in-frame only. Not every clone is retained; where verified, under half of the shortfall comes from an unresolved V gene, and the cause of the rest is unknown. D and trimming come from the DNA, and the V and J calls and clone size come from that table. The sample table shows more than 85,000 clones, and approximately 90% are seen once. The ten most abundant clones make up 4% to 4.5% of the sample. The donors belonged to the validation cohort of about 120 subjects, which was separate from the roughly 680-subject first cohort.

The rearranged segments are TRBV5-1 and TRBJ2-3, and 7 junction bases match TRBD2. The receptor comes from a woman aged 18-35 years in good health and CMV-seropositive. The sample taken for sequencing was PBMCs. The sequenced DNA is TGCGCCAGCAGCTTGGCCGGGAGGTTCACAGATACGCAGTATTTT. This is translated as CASSLAGRFTDTQYF.